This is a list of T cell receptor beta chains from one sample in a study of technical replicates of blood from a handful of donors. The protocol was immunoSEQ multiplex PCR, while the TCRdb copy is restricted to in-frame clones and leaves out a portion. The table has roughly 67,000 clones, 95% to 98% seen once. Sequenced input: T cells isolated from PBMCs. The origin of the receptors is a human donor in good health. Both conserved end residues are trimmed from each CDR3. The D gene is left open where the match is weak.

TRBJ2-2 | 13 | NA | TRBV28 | ASSSPGQNTGELF
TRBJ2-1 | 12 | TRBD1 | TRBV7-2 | ASSRDRGIDEQF
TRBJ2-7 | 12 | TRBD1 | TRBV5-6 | ASSLGQGIYEQY
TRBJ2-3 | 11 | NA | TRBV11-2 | ASSLGGPDTQY
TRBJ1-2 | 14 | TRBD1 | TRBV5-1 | ASSLAGQRPNYGYT
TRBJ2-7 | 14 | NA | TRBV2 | ASSAAGGPSYFEQY
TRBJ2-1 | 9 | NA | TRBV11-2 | ASLRGNEQF
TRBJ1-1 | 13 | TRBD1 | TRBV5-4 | ASSSPTGANTEAF
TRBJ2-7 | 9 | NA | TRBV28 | ASSSGPEQY
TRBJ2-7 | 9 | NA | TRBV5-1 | ASSSNYEQY
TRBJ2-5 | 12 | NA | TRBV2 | ASSELQGQETQY
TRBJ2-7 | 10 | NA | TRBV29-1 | SARIGSYEQY
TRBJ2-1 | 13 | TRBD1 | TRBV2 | ASNLRDRGPDEQF
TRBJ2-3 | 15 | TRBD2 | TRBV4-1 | ASSHKRFSGRADTQY
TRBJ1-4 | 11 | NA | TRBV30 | ASWSGSGEKLF
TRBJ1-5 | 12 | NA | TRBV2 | ASSQEGVNQPQH
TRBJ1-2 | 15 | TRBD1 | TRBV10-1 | ASSEKTGGAWGYGYT
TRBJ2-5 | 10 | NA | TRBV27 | ASSLLVETQY
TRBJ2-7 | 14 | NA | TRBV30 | AWSVGQPSYNYEQY
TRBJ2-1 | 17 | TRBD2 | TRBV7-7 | ASSPRPSGSLSGNNEQF
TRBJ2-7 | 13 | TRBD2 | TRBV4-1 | ASSPIAGSAYEQY
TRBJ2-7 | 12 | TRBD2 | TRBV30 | AWSVVAGPYEQY
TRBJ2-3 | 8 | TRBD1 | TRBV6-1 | ASSWDRQY
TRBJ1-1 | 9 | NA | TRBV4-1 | ASSQAAGAF
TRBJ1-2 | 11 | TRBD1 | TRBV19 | ASTPTGVYGYT
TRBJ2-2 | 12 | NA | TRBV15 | ATSAASGAGELF
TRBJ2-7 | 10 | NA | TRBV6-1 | ASSMTLYEQY
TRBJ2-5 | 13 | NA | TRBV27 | ASSLRSASQETQY
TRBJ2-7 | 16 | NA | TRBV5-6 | ASSPVIYRRENSYEQY
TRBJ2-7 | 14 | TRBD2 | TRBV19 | ASSMSSGTVSYEQY
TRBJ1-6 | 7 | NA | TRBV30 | ACQAPLH
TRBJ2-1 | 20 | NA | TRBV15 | ATSRTRLVGGSSLLLTYEQF
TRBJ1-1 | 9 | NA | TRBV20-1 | SARGRTEAF
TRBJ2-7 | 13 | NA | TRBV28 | ASSLVGGRSYEQY
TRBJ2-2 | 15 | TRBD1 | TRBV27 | ASSRGQGRANTGELF
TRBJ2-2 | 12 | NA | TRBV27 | ASSLTSRTGELF
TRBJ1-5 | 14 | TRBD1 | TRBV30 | AWSFRTGDSNQPQH
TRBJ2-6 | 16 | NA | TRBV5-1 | ASSPMAGILPGANVLT
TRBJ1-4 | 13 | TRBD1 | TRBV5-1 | ASSPGTGTNEKLF
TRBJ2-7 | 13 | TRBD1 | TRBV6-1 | ASSVQQGPWDEQY
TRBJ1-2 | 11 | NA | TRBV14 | ASSPGQPYGYT
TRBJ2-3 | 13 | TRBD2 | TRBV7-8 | ASSPRLGGTDTQY
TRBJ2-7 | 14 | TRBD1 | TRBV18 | ASSPLQPRDRDEQY
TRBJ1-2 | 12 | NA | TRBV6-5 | ASSYRQGTYGYT
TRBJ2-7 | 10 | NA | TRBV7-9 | ASSVTSGEQY
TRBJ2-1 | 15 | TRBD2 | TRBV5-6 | ASSTQGGSGRYNEQF
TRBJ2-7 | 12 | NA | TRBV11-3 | ASSLRDSLYEQY
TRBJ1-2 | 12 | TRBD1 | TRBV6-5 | ASSGTGSYYGYT
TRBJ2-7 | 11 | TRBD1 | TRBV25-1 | ASSGTGAHEQY
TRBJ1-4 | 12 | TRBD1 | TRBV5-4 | ASSFPGQGEKLF